This TCR beta chain was sequenced during a study of blood T cell repertoires in COVID-19. On the study more broadly: COVID-19 samples collected from the United States, Italy and Spain covered acute and convalescent phases. The analysed material was cDNA or gDNA that came from T cells, B-cell-depleted T cells, or PBMCs.

Source study methods: Reference gene primer amplification yielded estimated nucleated cell counts. Assay used: immunoSEQ multiplex PCR; TCRdb lists only in-frame clones, some missing. The D gene and trimming were derived from the DNA, and the V and J assignments and clone size from that table. Of about 140,000 clones in the sample, about 87% were seen once. The germline V gene encodes CDR1 PRHDT and CDR2 FYEKMQ (reference sequence). This CDR3 comprises 15 residues. The germline V and J ends were trimmed by 5 bases and 0 bases, with 14 bases remaining between them. Seattle enrolled patients during active infection and tracked them longitudinally.

The chain links TRBV13 to TRBJ2-7; D gene uncertain. Material: peripheral blood. The receptor's source is a human donor with COVID-19, enrolled during active disease. The donor label of this sample is uncertain. CDR3 in amino acids: CASSHRSHGSYEQYF. The CDR3 DNA follows: TGTGCCAGCAGCCATAGATCCCACGGCTCCTACGAGCAGTACTTC.